In its sample, the clone carrying this TCR beta chain was seen a few times. Its antigen remains unknown. This sample is drawn from a study of CD8 T cells in ankylosing spondylitis. TCRdb reprocessed the 5' RACE reads via MiXCR and lists one record per CDR3 protein. Of nearly 250,000 distinct CDR3 sequences in the sample, under 35% are singletons; the top ten hold roughly 4.2%. CDR3 length: 14 residues. Between the trimmed V and J ends, which lost 6 bases and 0 bases, there was a span of 9 bases. Study outcomes and limitations: Significantly higher representation of disease-linked clones was reported for matched ankylosing spondylitis synovial fluid.

This receptor was identified in a male donor with ankylosing spondylitis or in good health (not recorded which). Material: blood, either unsorted or a sorted T cell fraction (not recorded which). V gene TRBV12-3 or TRBV12-4 combines with J gene TRBJ1-3, with D tentatively TRBD1 (6 bases). CDR3 nucleotide sequence: TGTGCCAGCAGCGGGGGGCACTCTGGAAACACCATATATTTT. This translates into CASSGGHSGNTIYF.